This is a list of T cell receptor beta chains from one sample in a study of control samples from healthy donors and cancer patients. The repertoire was sequenced with immunoSEQ multiplex PCR; TCRdb's copy has only in-frame clones and lacks some. The table has about 27,000 clones, approximately 91% seen once. Source material: PBMCs. Receptors originate from a man aged 50 to 60 with lung cancer. Both conserved end residues are part of each CDR3. A D gene is named only where the DNA matches it firmly. Size tells how often a clone was seen (once, few, many) or the class of an expanded clone, and some rows leave it out.

d_call	v_call	clone_size	j_call	cdr3_aa	cdr3_nt
.	TRBV5-6	.	TRBJ2-5	CASSLGGGVETQYF	TGTGCCAGCAGCTTAGGGGGCGGGGTCGAGACCCAGTACTTC
TRBD1	TRBV19	.	TRBJ1-2	CASSSQSGTGVGYTF	TGTGCCAGTAGTTCACAATCCGGGACAGGGGTTGGCTACACCTTC
.	TRBV5-1	once	TRBJ1-4	CASSLRGPNEKLFF	TGCGCCAGCAGCTTGAGGGGCCCTAATGAAAAACTGTTTTTT
.	TRBV6-5	.	TRBJ1-5	CASFQDLNQPQHF	TGTGCCAGCTTCCAAGACCTAAATCAGCCCCAGCATTTT
TRBD1	TRBV7-2	.	TRBJ1-6	CASSLVGQGFTSYNSPLHF	TGTGCCAGCAGCTTAGTCGGACAGGGGTTTACCTCCTATAATTCACCCCTCCACTTT
.	TRBV28	.	TRBJ1-2	CASSLEANHTF	TGTGCCAGCAGTTTAGAGGCGAACCACACCTTC
.	TRBV7-8	.	TRBJ1-1	CASSLLGVNTEAFF	TGTGCCAGCAGCTTATTGGGGGTTAACACTGAAGCTTTCTTT
.	TRBV4-3	.	TRBJ1-2	CASSQVRQQNYGYTF	TGCGCCAGCAGCCAAGTACGTCAGCAGAACTATGGCTACACCTTC
.	TRBV5-1	.	TRBJ2-1	CASSLPWSSYNEQFF	TGCGCCAGCAGCCTCCCTTGGAGCTCCTACAATGAGCAGTTCTTC
TRBD2	TRBV19	few	TRBJ2-3	CASNLAGGVTDTQYF	TGTGCCAGTAATCTGGCGGGGGGCGTGACAGATACGCAGTATTTT
.	TRBV5-8	.	TRBJ2-4	CASSLNRDGIQYF	TGTGCCAGCAGCTTAAACAGGGATGGCATTCAGTACTTC
.	TRBV6-2/TRBV6-3	.	TRBJ1-1	CASSYWGGGSWNTEAFF	TGTGCCAGCAGTTACTGGGGAGGGGGGAGTTGGAACACTGAAGCTTTCTTT
.	TRBV5-1	.	TRBJ2-5	CASSLAGSGEETQYF	TGCGCCAGCAGCTTGGCCGGGTCAGGGGAAGAGACCCAGTACTTC
.	TRBV3-1/TRBV3-2	.	TRBJ2-7	CASSQVDPKQGREQYF	TGTGCCAGCAGCCAAGTCGACCCCAAACAGGGGAGGGAGCAGTACTTC
TRBD1	TRBV7-2	.	TRBJ1-2	CASSLGQGHNYGYTF	TGTGCCAGCAGCTTGGGACAGGGTCATAACTATGGCTACACCTTC
TRBD2	TRBV29-1	.	TRBJ2-1	CSVETAGGFYNEQFF	TGCAGCGTTGAAACAGCGGGGGGGTTCTACAATGAGCAGTTCTTC
.	TRBV7-9	.	TRBJ1-1	CASSLGAGEAFF	TGTGCCAGCAGCTTAGGGGCAGGCGAAGCTTTCTTT
.	TRBV7-9	once	TRBJ2-5	CASSPSRGARGETQYF	TGTGCCAGCAGCCCCAGCAGGGGGGCTCGTGGGGAGACCCAGTACTTC
.	TRBV11-1	.	TRBJ2-7	CASSLVRGYEQYF	TGTGCCAGCAGCTTAGTTCGCGGTTACGAGCAGTACTTC
.	TRBV5-4	.	TRBJ2-2	CASSPSGGPNTGELFF	TGTGCCAGCAGCCCCTCCGGGGGGCCCAACACCGGGGAGCTGTTTTTT
TRBD1	TRBV20-1	few	TRBJ1-1	CSASSGQAEAFF	TGCAGTGCTAGTTCGGGACAGGCTGAAGCTTTCTTT
.	TRBV5-6	.	TRBJ1-5	CASSPGIGTYQPQHF	TGTGCCAGCAGCCCAGGGATTGGAACCTATCAGCCCCAGCATTTT
TRBD1	TRBV19	.	TRBJ2-2	CASSIIGTVTGELFF	TGTGCCAGTAGTATAATTGGGACAGTCACCGGGGAGCTGTTTTTT
.	TRBV4-3	.	TRBJ1-4	CASSQHREEKLFF	TGCGCCAGCAGCCAACACAGGGAGGAAAAACTGTTTTTT
.	TRBV29-1	.	TRBJ2-7	CSVSTAPYEQYF	TGCAGCGTTTCGACAGCTCCCTACGAGCAGTACTTC
TRBD1	TRBV10-3	.	TRBJ1-1	CAIRTGDMGAFF	TGTGCCATCAGAACAGGGGACATGGGAGCTTTCTTT
.	TRBV19	.	TRBJ2-7	CASSIWAGEQYF	TGTGCCAGTAGTATATGGGCGGGCGAGCAGTACTTC
TRBD1	TRBV7-3	.	TRBJ1-2	CASSLQTGHGYTF	TGTGCCAGCAGCTTACAGACAGGGCATGGCTACACCTTC
TRBD1	TRBV19	.	TRBJ2-6	CASRRTGSSGANVLTF	TGTGCCAGTAGGAGGACAGGGAGCTCTGGGGCCAACGTCCTGACTTTC
TRBD1	TRBV7-2	.	TRBJ1-5	CASSLPPTGVGNQPQHF	TGTGCCAGCAGCTTACCCCCGACAGGGGTCGGCAATCAGCCCCAGCATTTT
.	TRBV1	.	TRBJ2-3	CTSSQTTRGGGYF	TGCACCAGCAGCCAAACCACGCGGGGCGGGGGGTATTTT
.	TRBV7-3	.	TRBJ1-5	CASSSGWNQPQHF	TGTGCCAGCAGCTCTGGATGGAATCAGCCCCAGCATTTT
TRBD1	TRBV7-2	.	TRBJ1-4	CASSGGEQGAREKLFF	TGTGCCAGCAGCGGTGGGGAACAGGGGGCTAGGGAAAAACTGTTTTTT
TRBD1	TRBV11-3	.	TRBJ2-3	CASSTGQGQTDTQYF	TGTGCCAGCAGCACCGGACAGGGGCAAACAGATACGCAGTATTTT
.	TRBV5-6	.	TRBJ1-4	CASSFRERGEKLFF	TGTGCCAGCAGCTTTCGTGAGCGGGGCGAAAAACTGTTTTTT
.	TRBV9	few	TRBJ2-7	CASSVGTSTYEQYF	TGTGCCAGCAGCGTCGGGACGTCTACCTACGAGCAGTACTTC
TRBD2	TRBV5-1	.	TRBJ2-2	CASSPTGTSETGELFF	TGCGCCAGCAGCCCGACCGGGACTAGCGAGACCGGGGAGCTGTTTTTT
TRBD1	TRBV6-5	.	TRBJ1-2	CASSYSGQGSYGYTF	TGTGCCAGCAGTTACTCGGGACAGGGATCCTATGGCTACACCTTC
.	TRBV19	once	TRBJ2-2	CASSTSRGDGELFF	TGTGCCAGTAGTACGTCAAGGGGGGACGGGGAGCTGTTTTTT
TRBD1	TRBV7-2	.	TRBJ2-2	CASKKGQFGELFF	TGTGCCAGCAAAAAGGGACAGTTCGGGGAGCTGTTTTTT
.	TRBV7-2	.	TRBJ1-2	CASSLGGEVNYGYTF	TGTGCCAGCAGCTTAGGGGGGGAAGTAAACTATGGCTACACCTTC